These 15 T cell receptor beta chains came from one sample sequenced in a study of shared clonotypes between healthy human individuals. Sequenced by immunoSEQ multiplex PCR; TCRdb stores in-frame clones only, minus some. In the table there are about 2.2 million clones, about 94% of which are singletons. CD45RO negativity and positive selection for CCR7 defined naive CD8 cells, a population that excluded terminally differentiated effector memory CD45RA+ cells. The sequencing sample was made of naive CD8+ T cells from PBMCs. Receptors originate from a man aged 18 to 30 in good health. Some clones in this sample may be carry-over from other donors' samples.

This sequence joins TRBV7-3 and TRBJ2-1, with D unresolved. Per germline, CDR1 SGHTA and CDR2 FQGTGA. The CDR3 runs to 13 residues. Trimming took 2 bases from V and 8 from J, leaving 10 bases between them. Here the CDR3 reads CASSLGLGDEQFF. The CDR3 bases are TGTGCCAGCAGCTTAGGTCTGGGCGATGAGCAGTTCTTC.

J is TRBJ2-5 and V is TRBV27, with D possibly being TRBD2 (5 bases). Trimming stripped 5 bases from V and 7 bases from J, with 26 bases between. CDR1 and CDR2 (germline): MNHEY, SMNVEV (reference sequence). The CDR3 has 17 residues. The CDR3 spells CASSANSGIALLGTQYF. The CDR3 nucleotides read TGTGCCAGCAGTGCGAATTCCGGGATAGCGCTGCTTGGGACCCAGTACTTC.

The CDR3 nucleotides are TGCGCCAGCAGTGAAACAACAGCGGGAGTCTACAATGAGCAGTTCTTC. This encodes CASSETTAGVYNEQFF. The chain has TRBV10-1 and TRBJ2-1; 8 nucleotides match TRBD2. The length of the CDR3 is 16 residues. Germline CDR1 and CDR2: WNHNN and SYGVQD (reference sequence). Trimming cost V 3 bases and J 3 bases; bases outside gene matches: 7.

This chain joins TRBV19 and TRBJ2-1, with D perhaps matching TRBD2 (7 bases). The germline V gene has CDR1 LNHDA and CDR2 SQIVND (reference sequence). Trimming shortened V by 5 bases and J by 4 bases, and 33 bases separated the two germline ends. This CDR3 comprises 21 residues. CDR3 amino acids: CASSSRTVGPTSSGVYNEQFF. As DNA, the CDR3 is TGTGCCAGTAGTTCCCGGACAGTCGGTCCCACCTCGAGCGGGGTTTACAATGAGCAGTTCTTC.

The chain joins TRBV5-1 to TRBJ2-7; D unclear. Trimming took 2 bases from V and 4 from J, leaving 13 bases between them. The germline V gene has CDR1 SGHRS and CDR2 YFSETQ. The CDR3 consists of 14 residues. The CDR3 DNA sequence: TGCGCCAGCAGCTTATACGGGTTACCATACGAGCAGTACTTC. It yields the protein CASSLYGLPYEQYF.

This clone was recorded a few times. The CDR3 DNA reads TGTGCCAGCATCCAGAACACCGGGGAGCTGTTTTTT. This encodes CASIQNTGELFF. V and J are TRBV7-6 and TRBJ2-2; D unresolved. Trimming took off 7 bases at V and 1 base at J, with 4 bases between the two ends. The CDR3 consists of 12 residues. Germline values: CDR1 SGHVS, CDR2 FNYEAQ. The full variable domain, rest sourced from reference TRBV7-6 and TRBJ2-2, is GAGVSQSPRYKVTKRGQDVALRCDPISGHVSLYWYRQALGQGPEFLTYFNYEAQQDKSGLPNDRFSAERPEGSISTLTIQRTEQRDSAMYRCASIQNTGELFFGEGSRLTVL.

V is TRBV29-1 and J is TRBJ2-1; the match to TRBD2 covers 16 bases. V shed 3 bases and J 3 bases; nucleotides not matched to a gene: 5. The CDR3 length is 17 residues. Looked up from germline, CDR1 is SQVTM and CDR2 is ANQGSEA. The CDR3 spells CSVEGLAGGLGYNEQFF. CDR3 sequence (DNA): TGCAGCGTTGAGGGACTAGCGGGAGGGTTGGGCTACAATGAGCAGTTCTTC.

This chain joins TRBV19 and TRBJ1-1, with D unresolved. This CDR3 region has 13 residues. Germline V gene lookup returns CDR1 LNHDA and CDR2 SQIVND (reference sequence). The V gene lost 3 bases and the J gene lost 4 bases, with 9 bases spanning the gap. CDR3 in amino acids: CASSITALTEAFF. CDR3 nucleotides: TGTGCCAGTAGTATCACGGCGCTCACTGAAGCTTTCTTT.

The chain couples TRBV7-6 to TRBJ2-7; D tentatively fits TRBD1 or TRBD2 (5 bases each). The CDR3 is 15 amino acids. Trimming stripped 1 base from V and 3 bases from J, with 13 bases between. Per germline, CDR1 SGHVS and CDR2 FNYEAQ. The CDR3 region is CASSLGSGRGYEQYF. The CDR3 bases are TGTGCCAGCAGCTTAGGTTCGGGAAGGGGCTACGAGCAGTACTTC.

The chain joins TRBV27 to TRBJ2-7; tentatively, D is TRBD2 (6 bases). Germline CDR1 reads MNHEY; CDR2 reads SMNVEV (reference sequence). Trimming stripped 7 bases from V and 0 bases from J, with 13 bases between. This CDR3 comprises 14 residues. The CDR3 sequence: CASTSAGSSYEQYF. Written as DNA, the CDR3 is TGTGCCAGCACCTCAGCGGGCAGCTCCTACGAGCAGTACTTC.

This sequence joins TRBV13 and TRBJ2-1; TRBD2 aligns across 13 bases. The CDR3 loop spans 16 amino acids. Looked up from germline, CDR1 is PRHDT and CDR2 is FYEKMQ (reference sequence). The junction had 5 bases not matched to a gene; V was cut back by 5 bases and J by 4 bases. CDR3 residues: CASSLGTSGVYNEQFF. The CDR3 DNA reads as TGTGCCAGCAGCCTTGGGACTAGCGGGGTTTACAATGAGCAGTTCTTC.

About this clone: This specimen includes other DNA sequences encoding the same CDR3. The chain joins TRBV28 to TRBJ2-7, with D possibly TRBD1 on 6 matching bases. Trimming took off 5 bases at V and 2 bases at J, with 10 bases between the two ends. Germline V gene lookup returns CDR1 MDHEN and CDR2 SYDVKM. The CDR3 has 13 amino acids. This CDR3 is CASSLDRTYEQYF. In nucleotides, the CDR3 is TGTGCCAGCAGTCTAGACAGGACCTACGAGCAGTACTTC.

The genes are TRBV28 and TRBJ2-7; 11 bases agree with TRBD1. This CDR3 is 18 amino acids long. The germline CDR1 and CDR2 sequences are MDHEN and SYDVKM. J lost 3 bases, V lost 1 base, and 11 bases had no gene match. The CDR3 sequence is CASSLLFGQGAIYYEQYF. The CDR3 region has the DNA TGTGCCAGCAGTTTATTGTTTGGACAGGGGGCAATATACTACGAGCAGTACTTC.

CDR3 bases: TGCGCCAGCAGCCAAGTAGGCGGGTTTAGCTCCTACGAGCAGTACTTC. This codes for CASSQVGGFSSYEQYF. This chain uses TRBV4-1 with TRBJ2-7; D might be TRBD2 (5 bases). Germline loops: CDR1 MGHRA, CDR2 YSYEKL. Trimming took 1 base from V and 0 from J, leaving 13 bases between them. The CDR3 totals 16 residues.

The chain carries TRBV29-1 and TRBJ2-5; TRBD2 matches 11 bases. The junction had 2 bases not matched to a gene; V was cut back by 7 bases and J by 1 base. Germline-derived CDR1 and CDR2 are SQVTM and ANQGSEA. This CDR3 comprises 13 residues. The CDR3 protein is CSATSGIQETQYF. For the CDR3, the DNA is TGCAGCGCGACTAGCGGGATCCAAGAGACCCAGTACTTC.